The 24 T cell receptor beta chains below were found in one sample sequenced in a study of cytomegalovirus exposure and HLA in healthy donors. PCR involved 60 Vbeta and 13 Jbeta primers. Sequencing was performed with immunoSEQ multiplex PCR; in TCRdb, only in-frame clones are kept and a portion is missing. The top ten hold about 4.7% of the sample, which has fewer than 200,000 clones, 80% seen once. The material sequenced was PBMCs. The source of these receptors is a man aged 30 to 39 in good health and CMV-seronegative.

The genes are TRBV19 and TRBJ1-5; D is possibly TRBD1 (5 bases). The germline CDR1 and CDR2 sequences are LNHDA and SQIVND (reference sequence). CDR3 length: 13 amino acids. V dropped 6 bases and J dropped 3 bases, with 9 bases sitting between them. CDR3 region: CASSQGFNQPQHF. CDR3 sequence (DNA): TGTGCCAGTAGCCAGGGATTCAATCAGCCCCAGCATTTT.

This clone was recorded once. The chain uses TRBV7-9 and TRBJ2-2, with 7 bases fitting TRBD1. Germline CDR1 and CDR2: SEHNR and FQNEAQ (reference sequence). The CDR3 contains 16 residues. V lost 6 bases to trimming and J lost 0 bases; unmatched junction nucleotides: 7. The CDR3 DNA reads TGTGCCAGCAGGAAACCCGGGACAGCGAACACCGGGGAGCTGTTTTTT. This sequence encodes CASRKPGTANTGELFF.

The CDR3 here is CASSFRPGGSEQYF. In DNA form, the CDR3 reads TGTGCCAGCAGCTTTAGGCCAGGGGGAAGTGAGCAGTACTTC. This sequence joins TRBV11-2 and TRBJ2-7, with 7 bases that match TRBD1. The V and J ends lost 3 bases and 7 bases, in that order; junction bases with no gene match: 9. Germline V gene data show CDR1 as SGHAT and CDR2 as FQNNGV. The CDR3 is made up of 14 amino acids.

V is TRBV5-8 and J is TRBJ2-7; D might be TRBD1 (5 bases). V was trimmed by 2 bases and J by 4 bases, leaving 19 bases between them. This CDR3 is 16 amino acids long. Germline V CDR1 and CDR2: SGHTS, YDEGEE. CDR3 sequence: CASSFPPRRVAYEQYF. CDR3 in DNA: TGTGCCAGCAGCTTTCCCCCCCGCAGGGTGGCGTACGAGCAGTACTTC. The complete variable domain, with remaining parts taken from reference TRBV5-8 and TRBJ2-7, reads EAGVTQSPTHLIKTRGQQATLRCSPISGHTSVYWYQQALGLGLQFLLWYDEGEERNRGNFPPRFSGRQFPNYSSELNVNALELEDSALYLCASSFPPRRVAYEQYFGPGTRLTVT.

The chain links TRBV6-1 to TRBJ1-6, with D tentatively TRBD1 (5 bases). The V end was cut by 6 bases, the J end by 6 bases, with 15 bases between. The CDR3 loop spans 15 amino acids. The germline V gene has CDR1 MNHNS and CDR2 SASEGT. The CDR3 nucleotides read TGTGCCAGCAGAGTTCAGGGCAAATTTAATTCACCCCTCCACTTT. Its protein is CASRVQGKFNSPLHF.

The chain uses TRBV7-9 and TRBJ2-7; the match to TRBD2 covers 8 bases. The CDR3 is 14 residues long. Trimming cost V 5 bases and J 6 bases; bases outside gene matches: 9. Per the germline V gene, CDR1 is SEHNR and CDR2 is FQNEAQ (reference sequence). This chain's CDR3 is CASSPSGSDREQYF. In nucleotides, the CDR3 is TGTGCCAGCAGCCCGAGCGGGAGTGATCGCGAGCAGTACTTC.

The rearrangement links TRBV9 to TRBJ2-1; D is unclear. Per germline, CDR1 SGDLS and CDR2 YYNGEE. This CDR3 contains 12 residues. V was pared by 4 bases and J by 8 bases, with 10 bases between. DNA for the CDR3: TGTGCCAGCAGCAGTCAGTTTCATGAGCAGTTCTTC. As protein: CASSSQFHEQFF.

This rearrangement joins TRBV7-7 to TRBJ2-2; weak D call: TRBD2 (7 bases). This CDR3 is 16 amino acids long. Germline assignment: CDR1 SSHAT and CDR2 FNYEAQ (reference sequence). The germline V and J ends were trimmed by 5 bases and 1 base, with 14 bases remaining between them. DNA for the CDR3: TGTGCCAGCAGCCCATTAGGGGGGGAGAACACCGGGGAGCTGTTTTTT. It yields the protein CASSPLGGENTGELFF.

This chain links TRBV14 with TRBJ1-2; the D gene is possibly TRBD1 (5 bases). V was pared by 1 base and J by 5 bases, with 14 bases between. In germline, CDR1 is SGHDN, CDR2 FVKESK. The CDR3 spans 15 residues. The CDR3 protein is CASSQAGLFMYGYTF. CDR3 sequence (DNA): TGTGCCAGCAGCCAAGCGGGACTGTTCATGTATGGCTACACCTTC.

The rearrangement joins TRBV6-1 to TRBJ2-1; TRBD1 agrees at 8 bases. V dropped 6 bases and J dropped 2; count of bases not matched to a gene: 6. CDR3 length: 15 amino acids. Germline V CDR1 and CDR2: MNHNS, SASEGT. Here the CDR3 reads CASRIRGHTYNEQFF. In DNA form, the CDR3 reads TGTGCCAGCAGGATCAGGGGGCACACCTACAATGAGCAGTTCTTC.

The chain recombines TRBV7-3 with TRBJ1-2; D not certain. Per germline, CDR1 SGHTA and CDR2 FQGTGA. This CDR3 has 12 amino acids. Trimming cost V 3 bases and J 6 bases, with 8 bases left between them. The CDR3 loop reads CASSFSGDGYTF. CDR3 bases: TGTGCCAGCAGCTTTAGCGGTGATGGCTACACCTTC.

The CDR3 here is CASSFLKDTTRLYEQYF. CDR3 nucleotide sequence: TGTGCCAGCAGCTTTCTAAAGGACACCACCCGACTCTACGAGCAGTACTTC. V usage is TRBV5-6 and J usage is TRBJ2-7; TRBD1 might be the D (5 bases). Germline V lookup: CDR1 SGHDT, CDR2 YYEEEE. V lost 2 bases and J 3 bases, leaving 21 bases between the germline ends. There are 17 residues in the CDR3. Complete variable domain (other parts from reference TRBV5-6 and TRBJ2-7): DAGVTQSPTHLIKTRGQQVTLRCSPKSGHDTVSWYQQALGQGPQFIFQYYEEEERQRGNFPDRFSGHQFPNYSSELNVNALLLGDSALYLCASSFLKDTTRLYEQYFGPGTRLTVT.

This clone was detected only a few times. The chain joins TRBV28 to TRBJ2-1; D not resolved. The CDR3 runs 14 residues. With 4 bases removed from V and 7 bases from J, the gap between germline ends came to 14 bases. Germline V lookup: CDR1 MDHEN, CDR2 SYDVKM. The chain's CDR3 is CASSSNNNQNEQFF. CDR3 nucleotide sequence: TGTGCCAGCAGTTCCAATAATAATCAGAATGAGCAGTTCTTC.

This chain links TRBV2 with TRBJ1-3, with D maybe TRBD1 (5 bases). The germline CDR1 and CDR2 sequences are SNHLY and FYNNEI. The CDR3 contains 14 residues. Trimming shortened V by 4 bases and J by 6 bases, and 13 bases separated the two germline ends. The CDR3 sequence: CASSGQPIANTIYF. CDR3 sequence (DNA): TGTGCCAGCAGTGGACAGCCGATCGCAAACACCATATATTTT.

On this clone: Other DNA sequences within the sample encode an identical CDR3. In DNA, the CDR3 is TGCAGCGTCGCGCCGAACACTGAAGCTTTCTTT. It is translated as CSVAPNTEAFF. This chain uses TRBV29-1 with TRBJ1-1; D uncertain. In germline, CDR1 is SQVTM, CDR2 ANQGSEA. The CDR3 has 11 residues. Trimming stripped 6 bases from V and 1 base from J, with 6 bases between.

V is TRBV30 and J is TRBJ1-1; no definite D call. V shed 1 base and J shed 0 bases, with 9 bases lying between them. This CDR3 is 14 amino acids long. Germline V gene lookup returns CDR1 GTSNPN and CDR2 SVGIG (reference sequence). The CDR3 loop is CAWSDRGLNTEAFF. CDR3 nucleotides: TGTGCCTGGAGTGACCGAGGGTTGAACACTGAAGCTTTCTTT.

V is TRBV27 and J is TRBJ2-7, with 8 bases identical to TRBD1. The CDR3 has 11 residues. Germline trimming cut 9 bases from V and 6 bases from J; bases unmatched to any gene: 4. Germline values: CDR1 MNHEY, CDR2 SMNVEV (reference sequence). The CDR3 DNA follows: TGTGCCAGTCAGGGGGCGGGCGAGCAGTACTTC. Its translation: CASQGAGEQYF.

The chain links TRBV7-3 to TRBJ2-7, with TRBD1 matching over 8 bases. CDR1 SGHTA and CDR2 FQGTGA come from the germline V gene. CDR3 length: 15 residues. The J segment lost 3 bases and the V segment lost 5 bases, leaving 9 bases of the junction unmatched. The CDR3 nucleotides read TGTGCCAGCAGCCCGGGCGGGACAGGCTACTACGAGCAGTACTTC. It codes for CASSPGGTGYYEQYF.

This chain joins TRBV29-1 and TRBJ2-1, with TRBD1 matching 7 bases. The germline CDR1 and CDR2 sequences are SQVTM and ANQGSEA. The CDR3 consists of 13 residues. With V trimmed by 8 bases and J by 4 bases, 8 bases remained unmatched. CDR3 nucleotide sequence: TGCAGCATAAACCGGGACAGATACAATGAGCAGTTCTTC. This translates into CSINRDRYNEQFF.

V and J are TRBV28 and TRBJ1-3, with 9 bases that match TRBD1. J gave up 1 base and V 6 bases, and 1 base lay outside the gene matches. Germline CDR1 is MDHEN and CDR2 is SYDVKM. The CDR3 spans 14 residues. CDR3 in DNA: TGTGCCAGCAGGACAGGGGGGTCTGGAAACACCATATATTTT. Its protein product is CASRTGGSGNTIYF. Variable domain in full (rest from reference TRBV28 and TRBJ1-3): DVKVTQSSRYLVKRTGEKVFLECVQDMDHENMFWYRQDPGLGLRLIYFSYDVKMKEKGDIPEGYSVSREKKERFSLILESASTNQTSMYLCASRTGGSGNTIYFGEGSWLTVV.

This clone was seen only once. The chain uses TRBV28 and TRBJ1-1, with 11 nucleotides matching TRBD1. Germline-derived CDR1 and CDR2 are MDHEN and SYDVKM. The CDR3 runs to 12 residues. Germline trimming cut 8 bases from V and 8 bases from J; bases unmatched to any gene: 4. The CDR3 protein is CASQDRGREAFF. The CDR3 DNA sequence: TGTGCCAGCCAGGACAGGGGGCGCGAAGCTTTCTTT.

The chain combines TRBV27 with TRBJ2-1, with TRBD2 identical over 11 bases. Germline CDR1 is MNHEY and CDR2 is SMNVEV (reference sequence). With 5 bases clipped from V and 5 bases from J, the junction kept 8 bases outside the gene matches. The CDR3 sequence is 16 residues long. This CDR3 reads CASSPRASGGNNEQFF. In nucleotides, the CDR3 is TGTGCCAGCAGTCCTCGGGCTAGCGGGGGGAACAATGAGCAGTTCTTC.

With respect to this clone: The junction differs from germline at one of its ends, possibly a read error. The same CDR3 also results from other DNA sequences found in this sample. The chain carries TRBV5-1 and TRBJ2-7, with 7 bases identical to TRBD1. CDR3 length: 14 residues. Germline V gene data show CDR1 as SGHRS and CDR2 as YFSETQ. The CDR3 sequence is CASSLGTANYEQYF. CDR3 bases: TGTGCCAGCAGCTTGGGGACAGCGAACTACGAGCAGTACTTC.

As concerns this clone: Other DNA sequences within the sample encode an identical CDR3. The chain combines TRBV7-9 with TRBJ1-5; the D gene is possibly TRBD1 (5 bases). Between the trimmed V and J ends, which lost 5 bases and 4 bases, there was a span of 12 bases. Germline V gives CDR1 SEHNR, CDR2 FQNEAQ (reference sequence). CDR3 length: 14 amino acids. The CDR3 loop is CASSLEGSNQPQHF. The CDR3, as DNA: TGTGCCAGCAGCCTGGAGGGGTCAAATCAGCCCCAGCATTTT.